The clone carrying this TCR beta chain turned up a few times. The sample originates from a study of blood T cell repertoires in COVID-19. Study in general: COVID-19 samples from acute and convalescent phases originated in the United States, Italy and Spain.

CDR3 length equals 19 residues. V lost 5 bases and J lost 0; bases outside the gene matches: 17. Germline CDR1 reads LNHDA; CDR2 reads SQIVND (reference sequence). Original handling: It was from reference gene primer amplification that nucleated cell counts were estimated. Libraries were prepared by immunoSEQ multiplex PCR; TCRdb keeps only in-frame clonotypes and omits some of them. V and J calls and clone size come straight from that table; D and trimming were deduced from the DNA. The sample records just under 350,000 clones, around 88% being singletons. This TCR came from a man aged 25 to 45 with active or convalescent COVID-19. The sample taken for sequencing was peripheral blood. J is TRBJ1-2 and V is TRBV19; 8 bases match TRBD1. The CDR3 region has the DNA TGTGCCAGTAGTGCCTCTCTATTCCCGGGACAGGCGCCTAACTATGGCTACACCTTC. Residues: CASSASLFPGQAPNYGYTF.